The clone carrying this T cell receptor (beta chain) was found a few times. This sample is part of a study of blood T cell repertoires in COVID-19. Background on the study: Samples representing acute and convalescent COVID-19 were sourced from the United States, Italy and Spain.

The CDR3 sequence is 13 residues long. The germline CDR1 and CDR2 sequences are MNHNY and SVGAGI (reference sequence). V was pared by 5 bases and J by 12 bases, with 5 bases of the junction left unmatched. Produced via immunoSEQ multiplex PCR; TCRdb's table is partial and in-frame only. The top ten clones hold about an eighth of a sample with roughly 150,000 clones, about four fifths of them seen once. Sequences were obtained from peripheral blood. This TCR was recovered from an older man who had recovered from COVID-19. The chain has TRBV6-6 and TRBJ1-6; 9 positions match TRBD1. As DNA, the CDR3 is TGTGCCAGCAGTCCGACAGGGGGGGGACCCCTCCACTTT. Translated, it gives CASSPTGGGPLHF.